This TCR beta chain was observed in a study of cytomegalovirus exposure and HLA in healthy donors. TCRdb's copy holds only in-frame clones and misses some; the assay was immunoSEQ multiplex PCR. The data hold fewer than 120,000 clones, with over 75% observed a single time. Germline CDR1 reads GTSNPN; CDR2 reads SVGIG (reference sequence). V dropped 8 bases and J dropped 4 bases, with 17 bases sitting between them. This CDR3 is 13 amino acids long. What was sequenced was PBMCs. V is TRBV30 and J is TRBJ1-2, with D tentatively TRBD1 (6 bases). The clonotype comes from a woman aged 25 to 39 in good health and CMV-seropositive. The CDR3 loop is CALSRGRGYGYTF. DNA of the CDR3: TGTGCCCTGTCGAGGGGGAGAGGCTATGGCTACACCTTC.